A selection of T cell receptor beta chains follows, all from one sample in a study of T cell clonotyping in hematopoietic cell transplantation. Profiled with immunoSEQ multiplex PCR; TCRdb holds only in-frame clones, not every one. The sample consists of tens of thousands of clones, around 86% of them appearing once. This specimen consisted of peripheral blood mononuclear cells, obtained before stem cell transplant. The receptors here all came from a man aged 55 to 70 with biphenotypic leukemia. Some clones in this sample may be carry-over from other donors' samples. Both conserved end residues are trimmed from each CDR3. The D gene is left open where the match is weak.

D gene | J gene | V gene | CDR3 protein
NA | TRBJ2-7 | TRBV7-2 | ASSLDPGTYEQY
TRBD2 | TRBJ2-7 | TRBV2 | ASRLTSGSFYEQY
TRBD2 | TRBJ2-3 | TRBV7-9 | ALQTSGNTDTQY
NA | TRBJ1-2 | TRBV6-5 | ASSLRGGYGYT
NA | TRBJ1-5 | TRBV11-2 | ASSLTSGLNQPQH
NA | TRBJ1-3 | TRBV28 | ASSFSGRNTIY
TRBD2 | TRBJ2-1 | TRBV11-3 | ASSRDGTTRNEQF
TRBD1 | TRBJ1-2 | TRBV28 | ASRFSTGGMDGYT
NA | TRBJ1-5 | TRBV10-3 | AIKGSSNQPQH
TRBD1 | TRBJ1-5 | TRBV6-4 | ASSETGGNQPQH
NA | TRBJ1-5 | TRBV30 | AWRGQPQH
NA | TRBJ1-1 | TRBV28 | ASSLVTENTEAF
NA | TRBJ2-1 | TRBV5-1 | ASSLGWVGEQF
NA | TRBJ1-5 | TRBV19 | ASREGTDYSNQPQH
NA | TRBJ1-5 | TRBV2 | ASRAGLQQPQH
TRBD1 | TRBJ2-7 | TRBV5-1 | ASSPRDSSYEQY
TRBD2 | TRBJ2-7 | TRBV28 | ASSWRGFGLAGGEQY
NA | TRBJ1-1 | TRBV28 | ASTSPAETEAF
NA | TRBJ1-1 | TRBV11-3 | ASSTQGYTEAF
NA | TRBJ1-1 | TRBV28 | ASSLSVANTEAF
TRBD1 | TRBJ2-7 | TRBV6-6 | ASSTGDRYEQY
TRBD1 | TRBJ1-2 | TRBV4-1 | ASSQPGQGLGYT
NA | TRBJ1-4 | TRBV7-9 | ASSSPGYREKLF
NA | TRBJ2-7 | TRBV27 | ASSPLLSYEQY
NA | TRBJ1-5 | TRBV28 | ASSSPEDWGPQH
NA | TRBJ2-1 | TRBV10-3 | AISVRDEQF
TRBD2 | TRBJ2-3 | TRBV10-3 | AISAGLAGGSTDTQY
NA | TRBJ2-7 | TRBV25-1 | ASSEFTAASSYEQY
NA | TRBJ2-1 | TRBV25-1 | ASSERGWQKYNEQF
TRBD1 | TRBJ1-1 | TRBV19 | ASSMTGGTEAF
NA | TRBJ2-2 | TRBV2 | ASSVGAGLAGELF